These T cell receptor beta chains were read from a single sample in a study of blood T cell repertoires in COVID-19. The data were produced by immunoSEQ multiplex PCR, yet TCRdb's version contains in-frame clones alone and is incomplete. The sample lists approximately 210,000 clones; around 80% were seen once. Sequencing was carried out using PBMCs or T cells enriched from blood (not recorded which). Receptors originate from a man aged 25 to 45 with acute COVID-19. The CDR3 runs from the conserved cysteine through the conserved F or W. A D gene is named only where the DNA matches it firmly.

TRBV10-1	TRBD1	TRBJ2-7	CASGGQGPYEQYF
TRBV7-3	TRBD2	TRBJ2-2	CASSIGTSGGHSNTGELFF
TRBV7-9	-	TRBJ1-4	CASSLGPGSSIEKLFF
TRBV6-1	-	TRBJ1-1	CASSEYSDAGAFF
TRBV6-5	TRBD1	TRBJ1-5	CASRNRGRDQPQHF
TRBV6-5	-	TRBJ1-6	CASSYGGGTSNSPLHF
TRBV6-5	-	TRBJ1-1	CASRPPYNTEAFF
TRBV13	-	TRBJ1-3	CASSLGGLGNTIYF
TRBV3-1/TRBV3-2	TRBD1	TRBJ1-1	CASSPGDRNTEAFF
TRBV15	TRBD1	TRBJ1-2	CATSPRTGASNYGYTF
TRBV30	-	TRBJ1-6	CAWSDGGPSLHF
TRBV13	-	TRBJ1-2	CASSSSRVYGYTF
TRBV9	TRBD2	TRBJ2-3	CASSGTSGDLTSTDTQYF
TRBV9	-	TRBJ1-1	CASSSRGAEAFF
TRBV7-9	-	TRBJ1-3	CASSSDRRAGNTIYF
TRBV6-1	-	TRBJ2-7	CASSEAGATGYEQYF
TRBV3-1/TRBV3-2	-	TRBJ1-2	CASSHHAGGAPGYTF
TRBV28	TRBD2	TRBJ2-1	CASSRGRGGNDEQFF
TRBV18	-	TRBJ1-2	CASSPSRGDGYTF
TRBV5-6	-	TRBJ1-1	CASNNQGKGEAFF
TRBV7-2	TRBD1	TRBJ2-2	CASSPGGNTGELFF
TRBV5-4	TRBD1	TRBJ1-6	CASSEGTGLALVGSPLHF
TRBV7-3	TRBD2	TRBJ2-1	CASRPTALAGGPREQFF
TRBV5-4	TRBD1	TRBJ2-2	CASSNPRDRGTGELFF
TRBV19	-	TRBJ1-1	CASSPPNPGGAFF
TRBV11-2	-	TRBJ1-2	CASSLDGRGVRGYTF
TRBV18	TRBD1	TRBJ1-1	CASSLGTAGNTEAFF
TRBV28	TRBD2	TRBJ2-1	CASSLGTSGGVINEQFF
TRBV10-3	-	TRBJ1-6	CAISDSMGAASPLHF
TRBV14	-	TRBJ1-1	CASRHREGSTEAFF
TRBV5-4	TRBD2	TRBJ2-3	CASSLSEAGRTDTQYF
TRBV6-5	-	TRBJ2-2	CASSPKSPGELFF
TRBV27	TRBD2	TRBJ2-3	CATSSWGLAGGLGTDTQYF
TRBV28	-	TRBJ1-4	CASSLEGVGEKLFF
TRBV27	-	TRBJ1-6	CASSLAHYNSPLHF
TRBV4-1	TRBD2	TRBJ2-7	CASSLQGVAGGYEQYF
TRBV5-1	TRBD1	TRBJ2-1	CASSPFQQGHEQFF
TRBV19	TRBD1	TRBJ1-5	CASRTGGASNQPQHF
TRBV11-2	-	TRBJ2-1	CASSLDWGYHNEQFF
TRBV19	-	TRBJ2-7	CASSVTGQYEQYF
TRBV4-1	TRBD1	TRBJ1-6	CASSQGTGNSPLHF
TRBV15	TRBD1	TRBJ2-2	CATSIGDRDTGELFF
TRBV5-1	-	TRBJ2-3	CASSLRGVGTDTQYF
TRBV19	TRBD2	TRBJ2-1	CATRTSGGDEQFF
TRBV27	TRBD1	TRBJ1-1	CASSTGQGSTEAFF
TRBV7-3	TRBD2	TRBJ2-1	CASSLRALAGGPDEQFF
TRBV2	TRBD2	TRBJ2-5	CASSVMNGGAIQETQYF
TRBV30	-	TRBJ1-5	CAWSMHRDQPQHF
TRBV9	-	TRBJ2-3	CASSVGLSRGDTQYF
TRBV18	-	TRBJ1-1	CASSPQQGPEAFF
TRBV9	-	TRBJ1-3	CASSVKSGNTIYF
TRBV3-1/TRBV3-2	TRBD1	TRBJ1-1	CASSPRQGRGHTEAFF
TRBV7-9	-	TRBJ1-1	CASSPDTGFTEAFF
TRBV5-1	TRBD1	TRBJ1-3	CASSLGQGASGNTIYF